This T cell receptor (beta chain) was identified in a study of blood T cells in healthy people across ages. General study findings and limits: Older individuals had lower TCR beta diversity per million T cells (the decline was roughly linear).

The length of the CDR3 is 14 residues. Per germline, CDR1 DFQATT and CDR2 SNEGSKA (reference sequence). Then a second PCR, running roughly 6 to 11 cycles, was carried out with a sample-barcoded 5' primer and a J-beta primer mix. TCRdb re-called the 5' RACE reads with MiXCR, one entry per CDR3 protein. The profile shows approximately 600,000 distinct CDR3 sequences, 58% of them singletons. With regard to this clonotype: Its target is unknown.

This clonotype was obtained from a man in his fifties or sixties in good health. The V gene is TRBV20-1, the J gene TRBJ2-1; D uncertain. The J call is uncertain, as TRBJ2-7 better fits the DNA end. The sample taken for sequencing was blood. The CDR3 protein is CSARGTYSYNEQYF. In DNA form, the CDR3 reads TGCAGTGCTAGGGGCACCTACTCCTACAATGAGCAGTACTTC.